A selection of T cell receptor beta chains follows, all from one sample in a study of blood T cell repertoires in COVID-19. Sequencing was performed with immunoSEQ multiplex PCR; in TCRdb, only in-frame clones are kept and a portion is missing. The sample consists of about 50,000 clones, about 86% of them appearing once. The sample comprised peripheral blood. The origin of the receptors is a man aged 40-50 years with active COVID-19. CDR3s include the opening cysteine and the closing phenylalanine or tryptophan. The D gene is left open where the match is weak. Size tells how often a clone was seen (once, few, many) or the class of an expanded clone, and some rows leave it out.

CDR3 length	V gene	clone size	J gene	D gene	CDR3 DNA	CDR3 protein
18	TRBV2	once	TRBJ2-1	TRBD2	TGTGCCAGCAGATCCAGGCCCTCGGGACTAGCGGGAGAGTTTGAGCCGTTCTTC	CASRSRPSGLAGEFEPFF
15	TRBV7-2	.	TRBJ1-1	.	TGTGCCAGCAGCCTATACGGGGTCCCGGTCACTGAAGCTTTCTTT	CASSLYGVPVTEAFF
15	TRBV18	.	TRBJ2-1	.	TGTGCCAGCTCCCCGACAGGTACGTCCTACAATGAGCAGTTCTTC	CASSPTGTSYNEQFF
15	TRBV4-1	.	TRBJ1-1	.	TGCGCCAGCAGCCGGGAGATGGTTATGAACACTGAAGCTTTCTTT	CASSREMVMNTEAFF
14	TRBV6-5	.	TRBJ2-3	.	TGTGCCAGCACATTCCAAGCGCACACAGATACGCAGTATTTT	CASTFQAHTDTQYF
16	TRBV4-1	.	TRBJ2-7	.	TGCGCCAGCAGCCAAGTAATGGCGGGTAGCTCCTACGAGCAGTACTTC	CASSQVMAGSSYEQYF
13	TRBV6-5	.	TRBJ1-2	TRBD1	TGTGCCAGCAGTCCGGGACAGGGACTTGGCTACACCTTC	CASSPGQGLGYTF
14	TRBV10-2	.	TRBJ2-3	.	TGCGCCAGCAGTGCAGGATTATCCACAGATACGCAGTATTTT	CASSAGLSTDTQYF
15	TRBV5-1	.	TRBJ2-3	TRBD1	TGCGCCAGCAGCTTGGGCGGACAGGGCACAGATACGCAGTATTTT	CASSLGGQGTDTQYF
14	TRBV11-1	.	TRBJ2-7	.	TGTGCCAGCAGCAGGTATGGAGAAAACTACGAGCAGTACTTC	CASSRYGENYEQYF
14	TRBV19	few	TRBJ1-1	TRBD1	TGTGCCAGTAGTAGGCACAGGGGGAACACTGAAGCTTTCTTT	CASSRHRGNTEAFF
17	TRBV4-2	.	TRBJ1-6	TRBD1	TGTGCCAGCAGCCAAGATTGGGCAGGGGGTCGTAATTCACCCCTCCACTTT	CASSQDWAGGRNSPLHF
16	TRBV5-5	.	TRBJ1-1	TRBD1	TGTGCCAGCAGCATGGAGGACAGGGGGCGGAACACTGAAGCTTTCTTT	CASSMEDRGRNTEAFF
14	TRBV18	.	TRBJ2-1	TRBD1	TGTGCCAGCTCACCTCGACAGGGGGCTAGTGAGCAGTTCTTC	CASSPRQGASEQFF
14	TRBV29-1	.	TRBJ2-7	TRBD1	TGCAGCGTTGTTTTGACAGGGATTTTTTACGAGCAGTACTTC	CSVVLTGIFYEQYF
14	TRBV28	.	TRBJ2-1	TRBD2	TGTGCCACCGTGCTAGCGGGGCACTACAATGAGCAGTTCTTC	CATVLAGHYNEQFF
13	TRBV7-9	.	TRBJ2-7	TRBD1	TGTGCCAGCAGCCGGGGACAGAGGTACGAGCAGTACTTC	CASSRGQRYEQYF
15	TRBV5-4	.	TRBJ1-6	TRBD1	TGTGCCAGCAGCTTGACGGGACAGCTTAATTCACCCCTCCACTTT	CASSLTGQLNSPLHF